What follows describes a single T cell receptor beta chain. This sample is part of a study of blood T cell repertoires in COVID-19. Across the whole study: Sources were T cells, B-cell-depleted T cells, or PBMCs; the material itself was cDNA or gDNA.

Measured with immunoSEQ multiplex PCR; TCRdb has only the in-frame clones, and not every one. Seen here are a few hundred thousand clones, roughly nine tenths observed once, and the top ten hold 3.9%. A Seattle source enrolled patients during active infection and followed them longitudinally. Germline V gene lookup returns CDR1 PRHDT and CDR2 FYEKMQ (reference sequence). V lost 8 bases and J lost 0; bases outside the gene matches: 8. The CDR3 has 16 amino acids. The sequenced sample consisted of peripheral blood. The TCR was taken from an older woman with COVID-19, enrolled during active disease. The J gene is TRBJ2-1, the V gene TRBV13, with 9 bases aligning to TRBD2. CDR3 protein: CASVSSGVYSYNEQFF. DNA for the CDR3: TGTGCCAGCGTATCTAGCGGGGTATACTCCTACAATGAGCAGTTCTTC.